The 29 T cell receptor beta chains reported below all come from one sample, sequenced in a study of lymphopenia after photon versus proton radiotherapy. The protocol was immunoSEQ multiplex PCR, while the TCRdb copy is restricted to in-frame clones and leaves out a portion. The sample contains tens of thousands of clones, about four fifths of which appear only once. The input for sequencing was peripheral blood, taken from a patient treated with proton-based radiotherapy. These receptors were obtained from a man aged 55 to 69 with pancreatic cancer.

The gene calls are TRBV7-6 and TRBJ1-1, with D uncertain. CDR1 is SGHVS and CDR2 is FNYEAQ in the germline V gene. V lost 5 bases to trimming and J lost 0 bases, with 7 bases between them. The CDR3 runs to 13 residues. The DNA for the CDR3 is TGTGCCAGCAGCCCCAGGATGAACACTGAAGCTTTCTTT. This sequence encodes CASSPRMNTEAFF. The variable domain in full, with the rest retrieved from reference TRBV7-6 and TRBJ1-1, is GAGVSQSPRYKVTKRGQDVALRCDPISGHVSLYWYRQALGQGPEFLTYFNYEAQQDKSGLPNDRFSAERPEGSISTLTIQRTEQRDSAMYRCASSPRMNTEAFFGQGTRLTVV.

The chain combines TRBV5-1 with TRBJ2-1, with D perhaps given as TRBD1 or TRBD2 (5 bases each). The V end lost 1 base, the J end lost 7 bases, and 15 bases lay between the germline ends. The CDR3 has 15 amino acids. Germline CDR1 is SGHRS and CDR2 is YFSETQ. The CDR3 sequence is CASSLRSSEGNEQFF. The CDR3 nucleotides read TGCGCCAGCAGCTTGCGTTCCAGCGAGGGGAATGAGCAGTTCTTC. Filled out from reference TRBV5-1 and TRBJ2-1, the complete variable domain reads KAGVTQTPRYLIKTRGQQVTLSCSPISGHRSVSWYQQTPGQGLQFLFEYFSETQRNKGNFPGRFSGRQFSNSRSEMNVSTLELGDSALYLCASSLRSSEGNEQFFGPGTRLTVL.

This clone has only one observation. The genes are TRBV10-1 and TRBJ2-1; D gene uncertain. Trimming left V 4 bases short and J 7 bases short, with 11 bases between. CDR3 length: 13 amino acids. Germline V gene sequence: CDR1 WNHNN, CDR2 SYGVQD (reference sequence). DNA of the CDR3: TGCGCCAGCAGTGGGCTAGGTCGGAATGAGCAGTTCTTC. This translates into CASSGLGRNEQFF.

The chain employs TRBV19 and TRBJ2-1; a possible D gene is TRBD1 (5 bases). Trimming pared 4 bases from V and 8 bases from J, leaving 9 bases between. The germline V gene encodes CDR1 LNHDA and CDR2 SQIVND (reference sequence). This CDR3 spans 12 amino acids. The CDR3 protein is CASSTGIDEQFF. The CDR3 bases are TGTGCCAGTAGTACAGGGATCGATGAGCAGTTCTTC.

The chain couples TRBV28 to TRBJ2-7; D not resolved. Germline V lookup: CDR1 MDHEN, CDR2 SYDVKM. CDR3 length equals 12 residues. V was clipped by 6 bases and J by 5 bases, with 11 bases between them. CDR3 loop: CASSPPGDEQYF. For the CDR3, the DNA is TGTGCCAGCAGCCCTCCTGGGGACGAGCAGTACTTC. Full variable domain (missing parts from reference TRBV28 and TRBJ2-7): DVKVTQSSRYLVKRTGEKVFLECVQDMDHENMFWYRQDPGLGLRLIYFSYDVKMKEKGDIPEGYSVSREKKERFSLILESASTNQTSMYLCASSPPGDEQYFGPGTRLTVT.

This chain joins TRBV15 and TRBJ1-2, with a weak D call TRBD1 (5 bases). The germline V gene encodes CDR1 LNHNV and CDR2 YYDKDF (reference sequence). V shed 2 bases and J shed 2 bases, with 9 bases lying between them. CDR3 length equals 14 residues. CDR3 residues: CATSRPDRNYGYTF. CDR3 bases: TGTGCCACCAGCAGACCCGACAGAAACTATGGCTACACCTTC. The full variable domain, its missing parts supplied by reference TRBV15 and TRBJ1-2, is DAMVIQNPRYQVTQFGKPVTLSCSQTLNHNVMYWYQQKSSQAPKLLFHYYDKDFNNEADTPDNFQSRRPNTSFCFLDIRSPGLGDTAMYLCATSRPDRNYGYTFGSGTRLTVV.

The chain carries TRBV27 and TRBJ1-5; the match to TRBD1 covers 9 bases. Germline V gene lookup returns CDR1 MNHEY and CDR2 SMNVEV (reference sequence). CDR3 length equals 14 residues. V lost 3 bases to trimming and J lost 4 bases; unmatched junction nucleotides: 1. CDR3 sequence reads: CASSFGTGNQPQHF. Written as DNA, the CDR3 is TGTGCCAGCAGTTTCGGGACAGGGAATCAGCCCCAGCATTTT.

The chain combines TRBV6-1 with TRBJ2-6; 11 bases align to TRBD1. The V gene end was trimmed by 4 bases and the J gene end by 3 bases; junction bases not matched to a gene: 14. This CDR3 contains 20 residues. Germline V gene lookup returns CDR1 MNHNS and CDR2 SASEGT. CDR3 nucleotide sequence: TGTGCCAGCAGTGGACGGGACAGGGGGTCTACCCAACGTGGGGCCAACGTCCTGACTTTC. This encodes CASSGRDRGSTQRGANVLTF.

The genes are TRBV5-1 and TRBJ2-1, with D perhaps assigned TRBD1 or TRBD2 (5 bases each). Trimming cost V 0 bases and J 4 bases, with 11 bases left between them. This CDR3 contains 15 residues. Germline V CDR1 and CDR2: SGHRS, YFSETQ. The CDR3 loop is CASSLGGENYNEQFF. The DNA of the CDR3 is TGCGCCAGCAGCTTGGGAGGGGAGAATTACAATGAGCAGTTCTTC. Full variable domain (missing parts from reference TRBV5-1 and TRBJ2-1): KAGVTQTPRYLIKTRGQQVTLSCSPISGHRSVSWYQQTPGQGLQFLFEYFSETQRNKGNFPGRFSGRQFSNSRSEMNVSTLELGDSALYLCASSLGGENYNEQFFGPGTRLTVL.

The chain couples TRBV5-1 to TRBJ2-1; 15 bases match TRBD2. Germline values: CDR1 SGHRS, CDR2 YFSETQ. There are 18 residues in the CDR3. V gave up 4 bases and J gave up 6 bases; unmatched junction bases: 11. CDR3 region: CASSLWTSGRGGANEQFF. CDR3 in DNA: TGCGCCAGCAGCCTGTGGACTAGCGGGAGGGGTGGGGCCAATGAGCAGTTCTTC.

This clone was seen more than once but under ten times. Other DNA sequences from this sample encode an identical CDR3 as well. The CDR3 region is CASSLPGSSYNEQFF. CDR3 nucleotide sequence: TGCGCCAGCAGCTTGCCGGGGAGCTCCTACAATGAGCAGTTCTTC. The chain combines TRBV5-1 with TRBJ2-1; TRBD2 might be the D (5 bases). V was cut by 1 base and J by 0 bases, with 8 bases left in between. The CDR3 is 15 residues long. Germline CDR1 reads SGHRS; CDR2 reads YFSETQ.

CDR3 loop: CASSLGRTAYNEQFF. The CDR3 coding sequence is TGTGCCAGCAGCTTAGGGCGCACTGCCTACAATGAGCAGTTCTTC. The J gene is TRBJ2-1, the V gene TRBV7-6; no firm D call. V was trimmed by 1 base and J by 2 bases, leaving 9 bases between them. This CDR3 has 15 amino acids. From germline, CDR1 is SGHVS and CDR2 FNYEAQ.

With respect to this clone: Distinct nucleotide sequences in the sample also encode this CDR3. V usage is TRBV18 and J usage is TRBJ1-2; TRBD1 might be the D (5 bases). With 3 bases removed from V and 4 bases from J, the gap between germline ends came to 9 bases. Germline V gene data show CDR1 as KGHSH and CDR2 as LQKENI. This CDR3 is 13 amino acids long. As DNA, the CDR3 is TGTGCCAGCTCACCGGGGACGGCCTATGGCTACACCTTC. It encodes CASSPGTAYGYTF.

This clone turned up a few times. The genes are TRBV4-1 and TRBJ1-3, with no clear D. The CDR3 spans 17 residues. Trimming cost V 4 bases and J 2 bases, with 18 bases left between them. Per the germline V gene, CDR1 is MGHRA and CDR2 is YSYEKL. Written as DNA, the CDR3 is TGCGCCAGCAGCCTCCTCCCCCCCCCTGTTGCTGGAAACACCATATATTTT. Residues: CASSLLPPPVAGNTIYF.

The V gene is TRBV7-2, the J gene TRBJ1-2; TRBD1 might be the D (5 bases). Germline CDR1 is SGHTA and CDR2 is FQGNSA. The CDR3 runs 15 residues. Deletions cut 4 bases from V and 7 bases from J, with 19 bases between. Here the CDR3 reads CASSSSRQPDSGYTF. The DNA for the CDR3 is TGTGCCAGCAGCTCCAGTCGACAGCCCGATAGTGGCTACACCTTC.

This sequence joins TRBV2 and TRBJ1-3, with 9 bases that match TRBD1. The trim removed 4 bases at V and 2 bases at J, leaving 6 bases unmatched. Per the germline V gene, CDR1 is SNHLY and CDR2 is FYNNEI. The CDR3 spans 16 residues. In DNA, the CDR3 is TGTGCCAGCAGTGGGATCCGACAGGGGGCTGGAAACACCATATATTTT. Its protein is CASSGIRQGAGNTIYF.

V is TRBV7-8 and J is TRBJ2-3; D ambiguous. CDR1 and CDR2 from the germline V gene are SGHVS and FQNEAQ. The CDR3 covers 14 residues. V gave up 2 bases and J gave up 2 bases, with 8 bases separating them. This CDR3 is CASSLRPPTDTQYF. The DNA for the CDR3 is TGTGCCAGCAGCTTAAGGCCACCCACAGATACGCAGTATTTT. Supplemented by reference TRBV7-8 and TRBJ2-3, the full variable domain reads GAGVSQSPRYKVAKRGQDVALRCDPISGHVSLFWYQQALGQGPEFLTYFQNEAQLDKSGLPSDRFFAERPEGSVSTLKIQRTQQEDSAVYLCASSLRPPTDTQYFGPGTRLTVL.

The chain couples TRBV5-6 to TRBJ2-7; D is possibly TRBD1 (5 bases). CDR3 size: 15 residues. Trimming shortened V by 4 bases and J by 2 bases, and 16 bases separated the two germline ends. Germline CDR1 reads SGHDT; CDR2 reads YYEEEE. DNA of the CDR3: TGTGCCAGCAGCCAAGGGCCAGGGCTCACCTACGAGCAGTACTTC. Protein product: CASSQGPGLTYEQYF.

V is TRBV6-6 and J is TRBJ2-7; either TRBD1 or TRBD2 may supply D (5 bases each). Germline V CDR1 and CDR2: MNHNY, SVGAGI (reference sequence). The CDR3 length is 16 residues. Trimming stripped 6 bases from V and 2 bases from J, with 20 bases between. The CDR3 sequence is CASSTDSTGRPYEQYF. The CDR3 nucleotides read TGTGCCAGCAGCACCGATTCCACGGGACGGCCCTACGAGCAGTACTTC.

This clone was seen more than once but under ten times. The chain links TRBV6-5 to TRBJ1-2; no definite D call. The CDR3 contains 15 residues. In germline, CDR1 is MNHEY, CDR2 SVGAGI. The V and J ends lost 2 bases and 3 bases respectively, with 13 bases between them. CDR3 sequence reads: CASSYNSRRDYGYTF. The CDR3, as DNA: TGTGCCAGCAGTTACAATTCCAGGCGGGACTATGGCTACACCTTC.

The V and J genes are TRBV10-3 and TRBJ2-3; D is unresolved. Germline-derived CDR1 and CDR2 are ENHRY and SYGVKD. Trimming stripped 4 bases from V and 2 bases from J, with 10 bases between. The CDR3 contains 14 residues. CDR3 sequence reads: CAISGQSVTDTQYF. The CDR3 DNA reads TGTGCCATCAGTGGCCAGTCAGTCACAGATACGCAGTATTTT.

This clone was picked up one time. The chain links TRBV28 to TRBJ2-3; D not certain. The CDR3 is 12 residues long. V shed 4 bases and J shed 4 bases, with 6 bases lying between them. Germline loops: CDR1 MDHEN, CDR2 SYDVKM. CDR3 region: CASSSPADTQYF. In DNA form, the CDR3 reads TGTGCCAGCAGTTCCCCAGCAGATACGCAGTATTTT.

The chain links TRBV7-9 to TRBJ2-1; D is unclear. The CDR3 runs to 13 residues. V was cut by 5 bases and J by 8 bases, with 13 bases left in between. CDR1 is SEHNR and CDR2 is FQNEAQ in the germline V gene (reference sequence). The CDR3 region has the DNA TGTGCCAGCAGCCCTAAAACTGGAGATGAGCAGTTCTTC. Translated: CASSPKTGDEQFF.

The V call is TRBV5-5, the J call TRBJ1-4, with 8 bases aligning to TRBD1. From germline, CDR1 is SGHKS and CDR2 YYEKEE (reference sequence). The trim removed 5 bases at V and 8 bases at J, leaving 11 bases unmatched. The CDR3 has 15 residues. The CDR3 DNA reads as TGTGCCAGCAGTCCTGTTGGGACAGGCGGGGAAAAACTGTTTTTT. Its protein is CASSPVGTGGEKLFF.

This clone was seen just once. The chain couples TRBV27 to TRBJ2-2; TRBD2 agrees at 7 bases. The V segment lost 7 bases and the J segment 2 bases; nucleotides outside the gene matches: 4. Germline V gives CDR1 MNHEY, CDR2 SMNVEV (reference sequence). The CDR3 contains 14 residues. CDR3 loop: CASKAGSNTGELFF. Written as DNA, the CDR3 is TGTGCCAGCAAAGCGGGATCCAACACCGGGGAGCTGTTTTTT.

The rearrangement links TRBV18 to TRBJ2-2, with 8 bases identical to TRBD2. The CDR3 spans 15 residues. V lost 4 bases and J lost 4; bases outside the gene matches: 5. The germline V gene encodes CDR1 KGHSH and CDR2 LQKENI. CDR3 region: CASSQTSGGTGELFF. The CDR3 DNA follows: TGTGCCAGCTCACAAACTAGCGGTGGCACCGGGGAGCTGTTTTTT.

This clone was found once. CDR3 sequence reads: CASSLVVLLARTDTQYF. The CDR3 DNA reads as TGTGCCAGCAGCTTAGTAGTATTACTAGCGCGCACAGATACGCAGTATTTT. V usage is TRBV7-2 and J usage is TRBJ2-3; 7 nucleotides agree with TRBD2. Germline V lookup: CDR1 SGHTA, CDR2 FQGNSA. The CDR3 sequence is 17 residues long. Trimming removed 1 base from V and 1 base from J; junction bases left unmatched: 8.

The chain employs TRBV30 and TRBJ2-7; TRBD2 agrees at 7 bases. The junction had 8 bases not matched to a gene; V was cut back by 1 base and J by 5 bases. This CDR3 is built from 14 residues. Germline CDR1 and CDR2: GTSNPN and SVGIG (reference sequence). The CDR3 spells CAWSGLGRGNEQYF. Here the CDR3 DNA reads TGTGCCTGGAGTGGGCTGGGGAGGGGAAACGAGCAGTACTTC.

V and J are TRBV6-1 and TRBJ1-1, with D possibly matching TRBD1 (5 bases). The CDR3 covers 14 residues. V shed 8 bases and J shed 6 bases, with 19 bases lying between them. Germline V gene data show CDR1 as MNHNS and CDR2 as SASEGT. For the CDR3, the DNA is TGTGCCAGCTTCCTTTTGATAAGGGGATCTGAAGCTTTCTTT. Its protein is CASFLLIRGSEAFF.